The 32 T cell receptor beta chains below come from one sample, sequenced in a study of blood T cell repertoires in COVID-19 (dated by TCRdb to the early 2020s). Libraries were constructed by the immunoSEQ multiplex PCR assay. The clones in this table, taken by TCRdb from immuneACCESS, are in-frame only. Not every clone is retained; where verified, under half of the shortfall comes from an unresolved V gene, and the cause of the rest is unknown. The sample data list over 400,000 clones, and about nine tenths of these were observed just once. Clones ranked in the top ten supply about 1.5% of the sample. Material: peripheral blood. The receptor set was obtained from a woman aged 30 to 39 with active or convalescent COVID-19.

This sequence joins TRBV11-2 and TRBJ2-1; 9 bases match TRBD2. Germline V CDR1 and CDR2: SGHAT, FQNNGV. Trimming took 1 base from V and 2 from J; bases not matched to a gene: 3. The CDR3 runs to 16 residues. The DNA of the CDR3 is TGTGCCAGCAGCTTAGTTAGCGGGAGCGCCTACAATGAGCAGTTCTTC. It is translated as CASSLVSGSAYNEQFF.

J is TRBJ1-2 and V is TRBV18, with a possible D match to TRBD1 (6 bases). Trimming pared 1 base from V and 8 bases from J, leaving 11 bases between. CDR1 is KGHSH and CDR2 is LQKENI in the germline V gene. The CDR3 is 13 residues long. The CDR3 is CASSPLPGEGYTF. The CDR3 nucleotides read TGTGCCAGCTCACCACTGCCAGGGGAAGGCTACACCTTC.

The chain recombines TRBV29-1 with TRBJ1-1; 8 nucleotides line up with TRBD1. Germline values: CDR1 SQVTM, CDR2 ANQGSEA. The CDR3 is made up of 16 amino acids. Germline trimming cut 5 bases from V and 0 bases from J; bases unmatched to any gene: 11. The CDR3 DNA follows: TGCAGCGTTAAACAGGGGGTTAATCTAATGAACACTGAAGCTTTCTTT. Translation gives CSVKQGVNLMNTEAFF.

The rearrangement links TRBV18 to TRBJ1-4, with TRBD1 as a possible D gene (6 bases). V lost 4 bases and J 8 bases, leaving 17 bases between the germline ends. This CDR3 comprises 15 residues. The germline CDR1 and CDR2 sequences are KGHSH and LQKENI. The CDR3 bases are TGTGCCAGCTCACTGGGACAAACCCCTGGGGAAAAACTGTTTTTT. It codes for CASSLGQTPGEKLFF.

The CDR3 protein is CASSYGLAGDEFF. CDR3 bases: TGCGCCAGCAGCTACGGACTAGCGGGAGACGAATTCTTC. The V and J genes are TRBV4-1 and TRBJ2-1, with 13 bases aligning to TRBD2. Germline V gene data show CDR1 as MGHRA and CDR2 as YSYEKL. CDR3 length equals 13 residues. J lost 16 bases, V lost 5 bases, and 8 bases had no gene match.

J is TRBJ2-7 and V is TRBV20-1, with 14 positions matching TRBD2. CDR1 is DFQATT, CDR2 SNEGSKA, per germline (reference sequence). J gave up 3 bases and V 3 bases, and 7 bases lay outside the gene matches. The CDR3 sequence is 16 residues long. The CDR3 loop is CSASSPGLAGVYEQYF. CDR3 in DNA: TGCAGTGCTAGTTCCCCGGGACTAGCGGGGGTCTACGAGCAGTACTTC.

This CDR3 is CASADRTEPQHF. The DNA for the CDR3 is TGTGCCAGTGCGGACAGGACAGAGCCCCAGCATTTT. This rearrangement joins TRBV19 to TRBJ1-5, with 7 bases fitting TRBD1. The CDR3 consists of 12 residues. Losses at the gene ends were 8 bases for V and 8 bases for J; bases not matched to a gene: 6. Looked up from germline, CDR1 is LNHDA and CDR2 is SQIVND (reference sequence).

This clone was detected only once. The chain joins TRBV7-9 to TRBJ2-5; D may be TRBD2 (6 bases). The germline V gene has CDR1 SEHNR and CDR2 FQNEAQ (reference sequence). The CDR3 runs 16 residues. Trimming left V 5 bases short and J 1 base short, with 17 bases between. CDR3 bases: TGTGCCAGCAGCCAAAGACTAGTCGTCTTCCAAGAGACCCAGTACTTC. Protein: CASSQRLVVFQETQYF.

The chain recombines TRBV4-1 with TRBJ1-5; D gene ambiguous. The ends were cut back, 0 bases at V and 7 bases at J, with 10 bases in the middle. Germline CDR1 reads MGHRA; CDR2 reads YSYEKL. This CDR3 comprises 14 residues. For the CDR3, the DNA is TGCGCCAGCAGCCAAGAACCTAGCGGCCAGCCCCAGCATTTT. It yields the protein CASSQEPSGQPQHF.

This clone was observed a few times. CDR3 sequence (DNA): TGTGCCATCAGAACAGGGAACACCGGGGAGCTGTTTTTT. Translated: CAIRTGNTGELFF. The chain employs TRBV10-3 and TRBJ2-2, with TRBD1 as a possible D gene (5 bases). The CDR3 is 13 amino acids. Deletions cut 6 bases from V and 1 base from J, with 6 bases between. The germline V gene encodes CDR1 ENHRY and CDR2 SYGVKD.

This clone was counted between two and nine times. The chain is built from TRBV7-9 and TRBJ1-6, with D uncertain. Germline CDR1 and CDR2: SEHNR and FQNEAQ (reference sequence). CDR3 length: 14 amino acids. Trimming took 2 bases from V and 10 from J, leaving 12 bases between them. CDR3 sequence reads: CASSLNPPGSPLHF. In DNA form, the CDR3 reads TGTGCCAGCAGCTTAAATCCCCCCGGGTCACCCCTCCACTTT.

The J gene is TRBJ1-2, the V gene TRBV5-3; D is unresolved. TRBV5-3 is filed as an ORF, its function uncertain. V was cut by 6 bases and J by 6 bases, with 15 bases left in between. The CDR3 has 13 amino acids. CDR3 amino acids: CARTFPRENGYTF. The CDR3 DNA sequence: TGTGCCAGAACCTTTCCACGGGAGAATGGCTACACCTTC.

The V call is TRBV27, the J call TRBJ2-6, with TRBD1 identical over 10 bases. V was clipped by 6 bases and J by 2 bases; unmatched bases: 4. The CDR3 consists of 16 residues. Germline-derived CDR1 and CDR2 are MNHEY and SMNVEV (reference sequence). Here the CDR3 reads CASRGQGLPGANVLTF. CDR3 in DNA: TGTGCCAGCAGGGGACAGGGGCTTCCTGGGGCCAACGTCCTGACTTTC.

V gene TRBV28 combines with J gene TRBJ2-7; perhaps TRBD1 as D (6 bases). V was clipped by 6 bases and J by 0 bases, with 12 bases between them. There are 14 residues in the CDR3. Germline-derived CDR1 and CDR2 are MDHEN and SYDVKM. CDR3 amino acids: CASSLQGASYEQYF. CDR3 nucleotides: TGTGCCAGCAGCCTACAGGGCGCCTCCTACGAGCAGTACTTC.

The V call is TRBV23-1, the J call TRBJ2-1, with 15 bases identical to TRBD2. TRBV23-1 is marked as an open reading frame, function uncertain. Unmatched junction bases numbered 3, after V lost 4 bases and J lost 8 bases. The CDR3 loop spans 15 amino acids. The CDR3 protein is CASSRTSGRAYEQFF. The CDR3 DNA follows: TGCGCCAGCAGTCGGACTAGCGGGAGGGCCTATGAGCAGTTCTTC.

V gene TRBV10-3 combines with J gene TRBJ1-2, with 7 bases identical to TRBD1. The germline V gene has CDR1 ENHRY and CDR2 SYGVKD. The CDR3 runs to 14 residues. The J segment lost 5 bases and the V segment lost 5 bases, leaving 8 bases of the junction unmatched. The CDR3 bases are TGTGCCATCAGTCCAGGGGGTAGTCCTTATGGCTACACCTTC. Its protein product is CAISPGGSPYGYTF.

The table lists this clone with a few counts. The J gene is TRBJ2-2, the V gene TRBV6-1; no clear D. The CDR3 is 15 amino acids. V dropped 2 bases and J dropped 1 base, with 8 bases sitting between them. Germline V gene sequence: CDR1 MNHNS, CDR2 SASEGT. CDR3 residues: CASSEQLGNTGELFF. The DNA of the CDR3 is TGTGCCAGCAGTGAACAACTTGGGAACACCGGGGAGCTGTTTTTT.

V and J are TRBV25-1 and TRBJ1-1; D is ambiguous. The CDR3 contains 14 residues. V was shortened by 4 bases and J by 2 bases, with 11 bases between the two germline ends. Germline values: CDR1 MGHDK, CDR2 SYGVNS. CDR3 in DNA: TGTGCCAGCAGTGGAATGAGGTCAAACACTGAAGCTTTCTTT. Protein product: CASSGMRSNTEAFF.

The J gene is TRBJ1-6, the V gene TRBV3-1 (or the pseudogene TRBV3-2); D possibly corresponds to TRBD1 (5 bases). The CDR3 is 14 amino acids. V shed 1 base and J shed 9 bases, with 10 bases lying between them. The germline CDR1 and CDR2 sequences are LGHDT and YNNKEL (reference sequence). CDR3 residues: CASSQVSGRSPLHF. In DNA form, the CDR3 reads TGTGCCAGCAGCCAAGTCTCAGGGCGTTCACCCCTCCACTTT.

V and J are TRBV3-1 (or the pseudogene TRBV3-2) and TRBJ2-2; D call uncertain. Trimming left V 1 base short and J 4 bases short, with 13 bases between. The CDR3 sequence is 16 residues long. The germline CDR1 and CDR2 sequences are LGHDT and YNNKEL (reference sequence). This CDR3 reads CASSQGIGTTTGELFF. As DNA, the CDR3 is TGTGCCAGCAGCCAAGGTATCGGAACTACCACCGGGGAGCTGTTTTTT.

The V call is TRBV11-2, the J call TRBJ2-2, with a weak D call TRBD2 (6 bases). Per germline, CDR1 SGHAT and CDR2 FQNNGV. The V end lost 2 bases, the J end lost 1 base, and 14 bases lay between the germline ends. The CDR3 is 17 residues long. CDR3 sequence (DNA): TGTGCCAGCAGCTTATCACTCATTAGCGGGAACACCGGGGAGCTGTTTTTT. Amino acid sequence: CASSLSLISGNTGELFF.

The V gene is TRBV10-3, the J gene TRBJ2-1; 7 bases are shared with TRBD2. Germline values: CDR1 ENHRY, CDR2 SYGVKD. The CDR3 has 15 amino acids. V lost 0 bases to trimming and J lost 5 bases; unmatched junction nucleotides: 4. The CDR3 sequence is CAISESRDYNNEQFF. The CDR3 nucleotides read TGTGCCATCAGTGAGTCCAGGGACTATAACAATGAGCAGTTCTTC.

This sequence joins TRBV9 and TRBJ2-5, with 8 positions matching TRBD2. V was pared by 4 bases and J by 3 bases, with 8 bases of the junction left unmatched. The CDR3 contains 15 residues. Germline loops: CDR1 SGDLS, CDR2 YYNGEE. CDR3 residues: CASSPGLVTKETQYF. The DNA for the CDR3 is TGTGCCAGCAGCCCGGGACTAGTGACGAAAGAGACCCAGTACTTC.

The chain combines TRBV10-2 with TRBJ1-5; D is perhaps TRBD1 (5 bases). Per germline, CDR1 WSHSY and CDR2 SAAADI. V was cut by 0 bases and J by 4 bases, with 13 bases left in between. CDR3 length: 16 residues. The CDR3 sequence: CASSESGVMGNQPQHF. Written as DNA, the CDR3 is TGCGCCAGCAGTGAGTCAGGGGTAATGGGAAATCAGCCCCAGCATTTT.

This clone has just a few counts. The chain has TRBV5-4 and TRBJ2-2, with 13 nucleotides matching TRBD2. J was trimmed by 1 base and V by 4 bases; bases with no gene match: 7. CDR1 is SGHNT, CDR2 YYREEE, per germline (reference sequence). The CDR3 is made up of 18 amino acids. The CDR3 DNA follows: TGTGCCAGCAGCCTATGGACTAGCGGGAGTCTGAACACCGGGGAGCTGTTTTTT. This codes for CASSLWTSGSLNTGELFF.

This clone appeared a few times. The chain employs TRBV4-1 and TRBJ2-7, with D tentatively TRBD1 (5 bases). There are 15 residues in the CDR3. Trimming stripped 4 bases from V and 2 bases from J, with 15 bases between. Germline CDR1 and CDR2: MGHRA and YSYEKL. CDR3 sequence reads: CASSRTETETYEQYF. CDR3 sequence (DNA): TGCGCCAGCAGCCGCACAGAGACAGAGACCTACGAGCAGTACTTC.

This chain joins TRBV5-1 and TRBJ1-1; TRBD1 aligns across 7 bases. Germline V gene sequence: CDR1 SGHRS, CDR2 YFSETQ. The CDR3 extends over 15 amino acids. V shed 4 bases, J shed 2 bases, and the junction held 8 bases outside the gene matches. The CDR3 DNA reads as TGCGCCAGCAGCGGAGGTCAGGGGGGAAACACTGAAGCTTTCTTT. Translating gives CASSGGQGGNTEAFF.

The chain links TRBV5-1 to TRBJ2-5; 11 nucleotides agree with TRBD2. Per germline, CDR1 SGHRS and CDR2 YFSETQ. Unmatched junction bases numbered 10, after V lost 7 bases and J lost 5 bases. The CDR3 covers 15 residues. The CDR3 is CASLLAGGPYETQYF. The CDR3 DNA follows: TGCGCCAGCCTCTTAGCGGGGGGGCCGTATGAGACCCAGTACTTC.

This clone showed up just a few times. The CDR3 coding sequence is TGTGCCAGCAGCTTTTGGTCAGCTGGAAACACCATATATTTT. Protein: CASSFWSAGNTIYF. This chain joins TRBV5-6 and TRBJ1-3, with D uncertain. The CDR3 runs 14 residues. From germline, CDR1 is SGHDT and CDR2 YYEEEE. The V end lost 2 bases, the J end lost 2 bases, and 8 bases lay between the germline ends.

This clone was observed a handful of times. J is TRBJ2-5 and V is TRBV5-1, with D possibly TRBD2 on 6 matching bases. Between the trimmed V and J ends, which lost 0 bases and 2 bases, there was a span of 14 bases. CDR1 SGHRS and CDR2 YFSETQ come from the germline V gene. There are 16 residues in the CDR3. The CDR3 region is CASSLEGRGEQETQYF. CDR3 nucleotide sequence: TGCGCCAGCAGCTTGGAAGGACGCGGGGAGCAAGAGACCCAGTACTTC. Full variable domain (outside the CDR3, taken from reference TRBV5-1 and TRBJ2-5): KAGVTQTPRYLIKTRGQQVTLSCSPISGHRSVSWYQQTPGQGLQFLFEYFSETQRNKGNFPGRFSGRQFSNSRSEMNVSTLELGDSALYLCASSLEGRGEQETQYFGPGTRLLVL.

The gene calls are TRBV4-1 and TRBJ2-7, with TRBD2 matching over 10 bases. Germline CDR1 is MGHRA and CDR2 is YSYEKL. The ends lost 0 bases at V and 3 bases at J; junction bases unmatched: 5. The CDR3 covers 16 residues. CDR3 sequence (DNA): TGCGCCAGCAGCCAAGATCCTAGCGGGAGTTTCTACGAGCAGTACTTC. Encoded protein: CASSQDPSGSFYEQYF.

The rearrangement links TRBV11-3 to TRBJ2-3; D is ambiguous. The CDR3 runs 13 residues. CDR1 is SGHNT and CDR2 is YENEEA in the germline V gene. V gave up 4 bases and J gave up 4 bases, with 9 bases separating them. The CDR3 DNA reads as TGTGCCAGCAGCTATAGACACCCAGATACGCAGTATTTT. Its translation is CASSYRHPDTQYF. Supplemented by reference TRBV11-3 and TRBJ2-3, the full variable domain reads EAGVVQSPRYKIIEKKQPVAFWCNPISGHNTLYWYLQNLGQGPELLIRYENEEAVDDSQLPKDRFSAERLKGVDSTLKIQPAELGDSAVYLCASSYRHPDTQYFGPGTRLTVL.